This is a list of T cell receptor beta chains from one sample in a study of cytomegalovirus exposure and HLA in healthy donors. Assay: immunoSEQ multiplex PCR; the TCRdb copy retains only in-frame clones and omits some. The sample has approximately 150,000 clones; less than 85% are singletons. Material: PBMCs. All receptors derive from a man between 45 and 60 years old in good health and CMV-seropositive. CDR3s include the opening cysteine and the closing phenylalanine or tryptophan. D genes are given only for firm matches. Size tells how often a clone was seen (once, few, many) or the class of an expanded clone, and some rows leave it out.

size,V,D,J,CDR3,DNA
once,TRBV5-6,TRBD1,TRBJ1-4,CASSLPEGTGDEKLFF,TGTGCCAGCAGCCTCCCTGAGGGGACAGGGGACGAAAAACTGTTTTTT
.,TRBV6-6,.,TRBJ1-2,CASSYPPRGSHGYTF,TGTGCCAGCAGTTACCCCCCCCGAGGGTCCCATGGCTACACCTTC
.,TRBV21-1,.,TRBJ1-2,CASSKERMVVFARYYGYTF,TGTGCCAGCAGCAAAGAGCGGATGGTGGTTTTCGCCAGATACTATGGCTACACCTTC
.,TRBV5-1,.,TRBJ2-1,CASSGDFYNEQFF,TGCGCCAGCAGCGGGGACTTCTACAATGAGCAGTTCTTC
.,TRBV6-6,TRBD1,TRBJ2-5,CASRRQGALGETQYF,TGTGCCAGCAGGCGACAGGGGGCGCTCGGGGAGACCCAGTACTTC
once,TRBV5-1,TRBD1,TRBJ1-5,CASSPQTGEQPQHF,TGCGCCAGCAGCCCTCAGACAGGGGAGCAGCCCCAGCATTTT
.,TRBV27,.,TRBJ1-6,CASRKQLSPSYNSPLHF,TGTGCCAGCAGGAAACAGCTATCTCCCTCCTATAATTCACCCCTCCACTTT
once,TRBV6-1,.,TRBJ1-1,CASWRGPNTEAFF,TGTGCCAGCTGGCGGGGTCCGAACACTGAAGCTTTCTTT
.,TRBV11-1,TRBD2,TRBJ2-7,CASSVAGEQYF,TGTGCCAGCAGCGTAGCGGGCGAGCAGTACTTC
.,TRBV5-6,.,TRBJ2-3,CASSLVGLGSKDTQYF,TGTGCCAGCAGCTTGGTGGGACTCGGGAGCAAAGATACGCAGTATTTT
.,TRBV28,.,TRBJ1-1,CASSLGGLNTEAFF,TGTGCCAGCAGTTTGGGGGGGCTGAACACTGAAGCTTTCTTT
.,TRBV5-4,TRBD2,TRBJ2-1,CASRLAGTYNEQFF,TGTGCCAGCAGACTAGCGGGGACATACAATGAGCAGTTCTTC
.,TRBV28,TRBD2,TRBJ2-7,CASSSTTGLAGDFSYEQYF,TGTGCCAGCAGTTCGACGACGGGACTAGCGGGCGACTTCTCCTACGAGCAGTACTTC
.,TRBV27,TRBD1,TRBJ2-7,CASSTGTGAYEQYF,TGTGCCAGCAGTACAGGGACAGGGGCCTACGAGCAGTACTTC
.,TRBV5-8,.,TRBJ1-5,CASSLEAGDQPQHF,TGTGCCAGCAGCTTGGAGGCAGGGGATCAGCCCCAGCATTTT
.,TRBV6-1,TRBD2,TRBJ2-7,CASSEAGLAGAKQYF,TGTGCCAGCAGTGAAGCTGGACTAGCGGGAGCTAAGCAGTACTTC
.,TRBV11-2,.,TRBJ2-7,CASSLGQGARLAAHHEQYF,TGTGCCAGCAGCTTAGGTCAGGGGGCGCGACTAGCGGCCCACCACGAGCAGTACTTC
.,TRBV30,.,TRBJ2-3,CASWTPFTDTQYF,TGTGCCTCCTGGACACCCTTCACAGATACGCAGTATTTT
.,TRBV30,.,TRBJ2-7,CAWSPTGYEQYF,TGTGCCTGGAGTCCAACAGGCTACGAGCAGTACTTC
.,TRBV28,.,TRBJ1-5,CASSPSGHQPQHF,TGTGCCAGCAGTCCAAGCGGGCACCAGCCCCAGCATTTT
.,TRBV10-3,TRBD1,TRBJ1-1,CAISESFNRGGTEAFF,TGTGCCATCAGTGAGTCGTTCAACAGGGGAGGCACTGAAGCTTTCTTT